One T cell receptor (beta chain) is described in this entry. Its specific antigen is unknown. Base-call qualities are not available, and no considerably larger clone is one nucleotide away. This sample is drawn from a study of T cell responses to AZD1222 COVID-19 vaccine (dated by TCRdb to the early 2020s). Regarding the research as a whole: TCR sequencing was performed for about 250 trial participants, of whom roughly 200 were given two doses of AZD1222 and around 26 were given two doses of MenACWY control vaccine. Enrollment into the trials was organized by age into subgroups of 18-55, 56-69 and 70-plus years, and those subgroups contained about 150, 27 and 61 TCR-sequenced participants, respectively. The research as a whole found: In the small 56-69-year group, the increase in depth fell short of significance, most likely because of low power. Because no day 14 peak-response samples were available, repertoires were characterized only after the peak T cell response. A significant rise in spike-specific TCR breadth and depth was observed after two AZD1222 doses relative to day 0 and relative to MenACWY recipients. The vaccine-associated CD4 TCRs covered the entire spike protein, and the dominant responses fell in regions 160-218 and 743-854. Only five to seven AZD1222 recipients were SARS-CoV-2 seropositive at baseline, limiting conclusions about previously exposed vaccinees. Participants were mostly white British and included more females than males, and it was suggested by the authors that clonal diversity may have been underestimated. Epitopes outside the regions mutated in the B.1.351 and B.1.1.7 variants were reportedly recognized by nearly half of the unique spike-specific TCRs.

The CDR3 regions of human TCRbeta chains were subjected to immunosequencing. For the original study's pipeline: TCRs in the repertoires were compared against a reference library of SARS-CoV-2-specific TCRs that had been generated with the MIRA antigen-specificity platform. Breadth meant the fraction of unique TCRs that were SARS-CoV-2-associated, whereas depth meant the fraction of total T cells that were SARS-CoV-2-associated. Each spike-specific TCR was assigned to its reactive spike region and to a CD4 or CD8 class using the MIRA data. Log10-transformed breadth and depth values were compared by one-way ANOVA with Sidak's multiple comparisons tests. This immuneACCESS table, as held by TCRdb, lists in-frame sequences with V and J called but not all clones. Of the missing ones, under half trace to an unresolved V gene in checked studies; the others have no known cause. Clone size and V and J calls were adopted from that table, with D and trimming inferred from the DNA. This sample has 160,000 or so clones in its table, and roughly 94% of those were observed once. Of the sample, 4.4% falls within the top ten clones.

V is cut back by 6 bases and J by 4 bases, with 17 bases in the junction unmatched. In the germline V gene (reference sequence), CDR1 corresponds to MNHEY and CDR2 to SMNVEV. The CDR3 holds 17 amino acids from the cysteine to the phenylalanine. The DNA shown is the 51-base CDR3, in frame from base 1. According to the study, the label for this sample's time point signals: baseline before first vaccination. Reading the label with the study, this specimen's treatment or condition is: meningococcal conjugate vaccine given as trial control. Samples from vaccinated people were obtained from the UK trials COV001 and COV002, which included a single-blind randomized controlled phase 2/3 trial of AZD1222 (ChAdOx1 nCoV-19) in healthy adults. Trial participant PBMC samples were collected at day 0 and day 28 after the second dose for TCRbeta chain sequencing.

This specimen was peripheral blood, taken on day 0 of MenACWY control vaccination. The V and J segments used are TRBV27 and TRBJ2-7; 8 middle bases align to TRBD1. This receptor was identified in an adult in good health. Here the CDR3 is given as CASRASSARDRKYEQYF. The DNA reads as follows: TGTGCCAGCAGGGCCTCCTCCGCTCGGGACAGGAAATACGAGCAGTACTTC.